The 2 T cell receptor beta chains below were found in one sample sequenced in a study of cytomegalovirus exposure and HLA in healthy donors. It was with 60 Vbeta and 13 Jbeta primers that the PCR ran. The assay was immunoSEQ multiplex PCR, and TCRdb's table has in-frame clones only and misses some. The table has around 300,000 clones, under 80% seen once. Specimen: PBMCs. The receptors originated from a female donor in good health and CMV-seronegative.

The rearrangement links TRBV9 to TRBJ2-1, with TRBD2 matching 7 bases. The V gene's germline CDR1 is SGDLS and CDR2 YYNGEE. The length of the CDR3 is 17 residues. V lost 0 bases, J lost 2 bases, and 8 bases stayed unmatched. This CDR3 is CASSVELASGAYNEQFF. The CDR3 DNA is TGTGCCAGCAGCGTAGAATTGGCTAGCGGAGCCTACAATGAGCAGTTCTTC.

The chain employs TRBV15 and TRBJ2-5, with 9 positions matching TRBD2. CDR3 length: 16 residues. V dropped 0 bases and J dropped 5; count of bases not matched to a gene: 7. Germline V lookup: CDR1 LNHNV, CDR2 YYDKDF (reference sequence). CDR3: CATSRDRGGREETQYF. The CDR3 nucleotides read TGTGCCACCAGCAGAGATCGGGGCGGGAGGGAGGAGACCCAGTACTTC.